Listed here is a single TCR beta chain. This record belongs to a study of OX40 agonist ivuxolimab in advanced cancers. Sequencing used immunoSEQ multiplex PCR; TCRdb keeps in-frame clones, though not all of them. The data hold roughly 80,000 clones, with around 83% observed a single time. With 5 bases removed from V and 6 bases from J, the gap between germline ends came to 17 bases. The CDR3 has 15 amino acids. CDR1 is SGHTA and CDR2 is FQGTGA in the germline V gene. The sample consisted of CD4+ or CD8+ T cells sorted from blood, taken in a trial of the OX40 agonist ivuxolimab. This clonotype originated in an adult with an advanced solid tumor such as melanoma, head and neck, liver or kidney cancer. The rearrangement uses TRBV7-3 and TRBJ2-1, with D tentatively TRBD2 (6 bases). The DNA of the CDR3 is TGTGCCAGCAGCCCGGGAGCTTCGACGCTCAATGAGCAGTTCTTC. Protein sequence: CASSPGASTLNEQFF.